This record looks at one T cell receptor (beta chain) sequence and its context. The sample comes from a study of PD-L1 blockade in urothelial cancer. Clones were read by immunoSEQ multiplex PCR, and TCRdb kept only the in-frame ones, dropping some. Of more than 50,000 clones in the sample, around 80% were seen once. This CDR3 is built from 14 residues. Germline assignment: CDR1 SGHVS and CDR2 FNYEAQ. The V and J ends lost 1 base and 4 bases, in that order; junction bases with no gene match: 3. The genes are TRBV7-6 and TRBJ1-2, with 7 bases lining up with TRBD1. The sequences come from PBMCs, collected around atezolizumab (anti-PD-L1) treatment. The TCR sequence derives from a man between 65 and 85 years old with urothelial cancer. The CDR3 reads CASSLGDSGYGYTF. The CDR3 DNA sequence: TGTGCCAGCAGCTTAGGGGACAGTGGCTATGGCTACACCTTC. Using reference TRBV7-6 and TRBJ1-2 for the parts outside the CDR3, the full variable domain is GAGVSQSPRYKVTKRGQDVALRCDPISGHVSLYWYRQALGQGPEFLTYFNYEAQQDKSGLPNDRFSAERPEGSISTLTIQRTEQRDSAMYRCASSLGDSGYGYTFGSGTRLTVV.